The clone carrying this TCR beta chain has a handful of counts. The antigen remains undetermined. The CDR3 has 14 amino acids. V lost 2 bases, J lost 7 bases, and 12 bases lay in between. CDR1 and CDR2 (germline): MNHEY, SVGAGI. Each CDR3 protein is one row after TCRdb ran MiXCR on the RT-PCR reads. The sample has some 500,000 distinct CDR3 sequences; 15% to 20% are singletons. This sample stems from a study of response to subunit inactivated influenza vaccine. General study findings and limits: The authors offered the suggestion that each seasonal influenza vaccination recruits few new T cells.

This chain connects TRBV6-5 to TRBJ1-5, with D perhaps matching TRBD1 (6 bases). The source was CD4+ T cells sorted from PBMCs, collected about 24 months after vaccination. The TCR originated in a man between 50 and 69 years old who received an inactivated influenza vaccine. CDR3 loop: CASSYTGSGQPQHF. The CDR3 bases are TGTGCCAGCAGTTACACAGGGTCTGGGCAGCCCCAGCATTTT.